These T cell receptor beta chains were read from a single sample in a study of T cell responses to AZD1222 COVID-19 vaccine. Produced via immunoSEQ multiplex PCR; TCRdb's table is partial and in-frame only. The data contain fewer than 90,000 clones, approximately 90% of them singletons. Sequencing used peripheral blood, obtained 28 days after the second AZD1222 dose. The origin of the receptors is an adult who received the AZD1222 COVID-19 vaccine. Both conserved end residues are part of each CDR3. A D gene is named only where the DNA matches it firmly. Part of the rows lack a size; the others show once, few, many or a class for expanded clones.

d_call j_call v_call clone_size cdr3_aa cdr3_nt
TRBD2 TRBJ2-3 TRBV9 NA CASSGNGREGSDTQYF TGTGCCAGCAGCGGCAACGGGCGGGAGGGGTCAGATACGCAGTATTTT
NA TRBJ1-2 TRBV11-1 once CASSFGRADGYTF TGTGCCAGCAGCTTTGGCAGGGCCGATGGCTACACCTTC
TRBD2 TRBJ2-7 TRBV5-4 few CASSRTSGRAAEQYF TGTGCCAGCAGCAGGACTAGCGGGAGGGCCGCCGAGCAGTACTTC
NA TRBJ1-2 TRBV20-1 NA CSAPREYGYTF TGCAGTGCCCCTCGGGAATATGGCTACACCTTC
TRBD2 TRBJ2-3 TRBV5-5 NA CASSLGEVAGGDTQYF TGTGCCAGCAGCTTGGGCGAGGTAGCGGGGGGAGATACGCAGTATTTT
NA TRBJ1-3 TRBV3-1/TRBV3-2 NA CASSQPAPGNTIYF TGTGCCAGCAGCCAACCGGCGCCTGGAAACACCATATATTTT
NA TRBJ1-1 TRBV7-9 NA CASRLEYTTPEAFF TGTGCCAGCAGGTTAGAGTATACAACCCCTGAAGCTTTCTTT
NA TRBJ2-6 TRBV2 NA CASRRFSGANVLTF TGTGCCAGCAGGAGATTCTCTGGGGCCAACGTCCTGACTTTC
NA TRBJ2-7 TRBV6-2/TRBV6-3 NA CASSLRRARGQYF TGTGCCAGCAGTCTTCGTCGGGCCCGAGGGCAGTACTTC
NA TRBJ2-5 TRBV11-3 NA CASSPRGGTGTQYF TGTGCCAGCAGCCCAAGGGGGGGGACGGGGACCCAGTACTTC
TRBD1 TRBJ1-1 TRBV7-8 NA CASSGTGGWGTEAFF TGTGCCAGCAGCGGGACAGGGGGCTGGGGGACTGAAGCTTTCTTT